These 16 T cell receptor beta chains share one sample of origin, sequenced in a study of identical twins. TCRdb analysed the 5' RACE reads with MiXCR anew, one entry per CDR3 protein. This sample has around 220,000 distinct CDR3 sequences; over 13% occur once, and the top ten carry around 9%. The sequenced material came from memory (CD45RO+) T cells sorted from blood. The receptor source for this set is a woman aged 18-35 years in good health.

This clonotype appeared a few times. The chain combines TRBV25-1 with TRBJ2-7; D is unclear. V gave up 8 bases and J gave up 3 bases, with 8 bases separating them. CDR1 is MGHDK, CDR2 SYGVNS, per germline. The length of the CDR3 is 11 residues. CDR3 sequence reads: CASADIYEQYF. CDR3 DNA: TGTGCCAGCGCAGACATCTACGAGCAGTACTTC.

This clonotype has more than one count but fewer than ten. J is TRBJ2-7 and V is TRBV27; 12 nucleotides align to TRBD2. With V trimmed by 4 bases and J by 2 bases, 3 bases remained unmatched. This CDR3 region has 15 residues. The germline V gene encodes CDR1 MNHEY and CDR2 SMNVEV (reference sequence). CDR3 residues: CASSSRTSGTYEQYF. CDR3 nucleotides: TGTGCCAGCAGTTCCCGGACTAGCGGGACCTACGAGCAGTACTTC.

This clonotype was found a few times. V is TRBV4-1 and J is TRBJ2-1; 9 bases line up with TRBD1. Germline V lookup: CDR1 MGHRA, CDR2 YSYEKL. This CDR3 is built from 15 residues. J was trimmed by 3 bases and V by 1 base; bases with no gene match: 1. The CDR3 DNA follows: TGCGCCAGCAGCCAAGGGACAGGGGACTACAATGAGCAGTTCTTC. Translated, it gives CASSQGTGDYNEQFF.

This clonotype appeared a few times. V and J are TRBV20-1 and TRBJ2-1, with TRBD1 matching 11 bases. J gave up 7 bases and V 4 bases, and 12 bases lay outside the gene matches. The germline gives CDR1 DFQATT, CDR2 SNEGSKA (reference sequence). There are 16 residues in the CDR3. The CDR3 nucleotides read TGCAGTGCTACACGGCCTCGGACAGGGGGCTTGAATGAGCAGTTCTTC. Its protein is CSATRPRTGGLNEQFF.

This clonotype was observed a few times. CDR3 residues: CASSLGTSGANEQYF. DNA for the CDR3: TGTGCCAGCAGCTTAGGAACTAGCGGGGCCAACGAGCAGTACTTC. V gene TRBV11-3 combines with J gene TRBJ2-7, with 10 bases lining up with TRBD2. The CDR3 runs to 15 residues. V trimming: 1 base; J trimming: 5 bases; junction bases outside the gene matches: 5. Germline CDR1 and CDR2: SGHNT and YENEEA.

The table lists this clonotype with a few counts. The chain employs TRBV11-3 and TRBJ2-7, with a possible D match to TRBD1 (5 bases). CDR3 length equals 16 residues. Germline-derived CDR1 and CDR2 are SGHNT and YENEEA. Trimming took 1 base from V and 4 from J, leaving 17 bases between them. This CDR3 reads CASSLVSTELGYEQYF. CDR3 DNA sequence: TGTGCCAGCAGCTTAGTATCGACAGAATTAGGTTACGAGCAGTACTTC.

This clonotype was seen a handful of times. The rearrangement joins TRBV7-8 to TRBJ1-1; 8 nucleotides align to TRBD1. V shed 3 bases and J 4 bases; nucleotides not matched to a gene: 1. This CDR3 region has 13 residues. CDR1 is SGHVS and CDR2 is FQNEAQ in the germline V gene. Here the CDR3 DNA reads TGTGCCAGCAGCTTTGGGACAGGCACTGAAGCTTTCTTT. It yields the protein CASSFGTGTEAFF. The whole variable domain, remainder taken from reference TRBV7-8 and TRBJ1-1, is GAGVSQSPRYKVAKRGQDVALRCDPISGHVSLFWYQQALGQGPEFLTYFQNEAQLDKSGLPSDRFFAERPEGSVSTLKIQRTQQEDSAVYLCASSFGTGTEAFFGQGTRLTVV.

This clonotype has more than one count but fewer than ten. This sequence joins TRBV20-1 and TRBJ2-3; no clear D gene. Germline CDR1 reads DFQATT; CDR2 reads SNEGSKA (reference sequence). The CDR3 extends over 15 amino acids. Between the trimmed V and J ends, which lost 3 bases and 1 base, there was a span of 14 bases. In nucleotides, the CDR3 is TGCAGTGCTAGTTGGCTTCCTTTCGGCACAGATACGCAGTATTTT. This encodes CSASWLPFGTDTQYF.

This clonotype was observed a handful of times. The rearrangement joins TRBV7-9 to TRBJ1-6, with unresolved D. CDR1 is SEHNR, CDR2 FQNEAQ, per germline (reference sequence). Trimming cost V 5 bases and J 9 bases, with 14 bases left between them. CDR3 length: 14 amino acids. DNA for the CDR3: TGTGCCAGCAGCCCCCGCGAATTGACTTCACCCCTCCACTTT. Translated: CASSPRELTSPLHF.

This clonotype occurred many times. The chain combines TRBV7-8 with TRBJ1-5; possible D gene TRBD1, 5 bases. Trimming stripped 3 bases from V and 6 bases from J, with 12 bases between. The CDR3 spans 14 residues. The V gene's germline CDR1 is SGHVS and CDR2 FQNEAQ. CDR3 in amino acids: CASSLRQRGQPQHF. CDR3 DNA sequence: TGTGCCAGCAGCTTGAGGCAGAGGGGTCAGCCCCAGCATTTT.

The chain employs TRBV19 and TRBJ2-2; D gene ambiguous. This CDR3 has 16 residues. The V end was cut by 1 base, the J end by 0 bases, with 9 bases between. Germline CDR1 reads LNHDA; CDR2 reads SQIVND (reference sequence). CDR3 sequence reads: CASSIAPGANTGELFF. CDR3 sequence (DNA): TGTGCCAGTAGTATAGCGCCGGGTGCGAACACCGGGGAGCTGTTTTTT.

The sample holds a few counts of this clonotype. This chain connects TRBV6-1 to TRBJ1-1; possible D gene TRBD1, 5 bases. Between the trimmed V and J ends, which lost 7 bases and 3 bases, there was a span of 12 bases. The CDR3 is made up of 13 amino acids. The V gene's germline CDR1 is MNHNS and CDR2 SASEGT. The CDR3 nucleotides are TGTGCCAGCACCTCGGGGACTTACACTGAAGCTTTCTTT. As protein: CASTSGTYTEAFF.

This rearrangement joins TRBV14 to TRBJ2-7; 12 nucleotides line up with TRBD1. Germline assignment: CDR1 SGHDN and CDR2 FVKESK. The CDR3 covers 15 residues. Trimming took 4 bases from V and 6 from J; bases not matched to a gene: 7. The CDR3 nucleotides read TGTGCCAGCAGCCGGGGGACAGGGGGCGTCGGCGAGCAGTACTTC. Translation gives CASSRGTGGVGEQYF.

This clonotype was detected ten times or more. The chain combines TRBV10-3 with TRBJ2-2; TRBD1 might be the D (5 bases). V gave up 6 bases and J gave up 6 bases, with 5 bases separating them. This CDR3 is built from 11 residues. Looked up from germline, CDR1 is ENHRY and CDR2 is SYGVKD. The CDR3 DNA reads as TGTGCCATCAGAGGGGCCGGGGAGCTGTTTTTT. Translation: CAIRGAGELFF.

This chain connects TRBV19 to TRBJ2-7; D is unclear. The V end lost 5 bases, the J end lost 5 bases, and 22 bases lay between the germline ends. The germline V gene has CDR1 LNHDA and CDR2 SQIVND (reference sequence). This CDR3 comprises 16 residues. The CDR3 loop reads CASSGVGSRRSDEQYF. CDR3 DNA: TGTGCCAGTAGTGGGGTAGGCAGCCGAAGGTCCGACGAGCAGTACTTC.

The table lists this clonotype with many counts. CDR3 sequence: CASSQTGQSYEQYF. The CDR3 coding sequence is TGTGCCAGCAGCCAAACGGGACAATCCTACGAGCAGTACTTC. The chain links TRBV3-1 to TRBJ2-7; TRBD1 might be the D (6 bases). V was cut by 2 bases and J by 1 base, with 9 bases left in between. Germline V gives CDR1 LGHDT, CDR2 YNNKEL (reference sequence). The CDR3 extends over 14 amino acids.